This T cell receptor (beta chain) was observed in a study of CD8 T cells in ankylosing spondylitis (dated by TCRdb to the late 2010s). Background on the whole study: The study profiled T cell receptor beta repertoires in healthy donors and ankylosing spondylitis patients to find disease-linked TCR variants. In total, the full study cohort was made up of 100 to 140 healthy donors and more than 20 ankylosing spondylitis patients. Peripheral blood was sampled, and synovial fluid was also collected from ankylosing spondylitis patients. The research as a whole found: The disease-linked clones were reported as significantly enriched in matched synovial fluid samples from ankylosing spondylitis patients. Blood from ankylosing spondylitis patients appeared to be characterized by a TCR beta motif made up of several highly homologous amino acid variants. Some TCR beta motif variants had previously been reported in synovial fluid and blood of reactive arthritis patients, which suggested common disease-initiation mechanisms. A CD8+ phenotype was shown by the disease-linked clones, which were found at relatively low frequencies in peripheral blood.

Instrument used: Illumina HiSeq 2500. Quantitative 5'-RACE with molecular barcodes was used to prepare TCR beta libraries. Per the authors' processing: Disease-linked TCR variants were identified with a new computational method built on a probabilistic model of VDJ rearrangement. The public reads were reanalyzed by TCRdb: fastp trimming at Q25, MiXCR alignment, in-frame beta chains only. Here each entry gathers all rows of one CDR3 protein and keeps the most common genes and DNA. TCRdb, not the original authors, processed these V and J calls. Across this sample there are about 540,000 distinct CDR3 sequences, with roughly 13% seen only once. Around 7% of the sample is in the top ten clones. Measured from the cysteine to the phenylalanine, the CDR3 is 15 residues long. The read is trimmed to its CDR3 DNA, 45 bases read in frame from base 1. Looking up the germline V gene yields CDR1 SNHLY and CDR2 FYNNEI. Clipping removes 6 bases from V and 1 base from J, with 4 as the unmatched junction base count.

This clonotype has only a few counts. No cognate antigen has been identified for it. No qualities accompany the bases; no much larger clone lies one base away. The clonotype comes from a male donor with ankylosing spondylitis. The rearranged chain carries TRBV2 and TRBJ2-2; 8 bases in between match TRBD1. The sample taken for sequencing was blood, either unsorted or a sorted T cell fraction (not recorded which). The DNA sequence is as follows: TGTGCCAGCAGCCGACAGGGGAGGAACACCGGGGAGCTGTTTTTT. This gives the protein CASSRQGRNTGELFF.